This T cell receptor (beta chain) was sequenced in a study of OX40 agonist ivuxolimab in advanced cancers. About the study as a whole: The costimulatory receptor OX40 (CD134) was targeted by ivuxolimab, a fully human IgG2 agonistic monoclonal antibody. Intravenous ivuxolimab was administered to patients every 2 weeks at six dose levels: 0.01, 0.1, 0.3, 1.5, 3 and 10 mg/kg. In the dose-escalation cohort, roughly four fifths of patients were male, and the mean age was around 60 years, with a range of about 23 to 90. Patients were allowed to have had prior anti-PD-1, anti-PD-L1 or anti-CTLA-4 therapy, and around 37% of the dose-escalation patients had previously received checkpoint inhibitors. Of the 50 to 55 dose-escalation patients, hepatocellular carcinoma was present in 19, melanoma in around 15, renal cell carcinoma in 9 and head and neck cancer in 9. The monotherapy dose-escalation portion (N = 52 patients) of the phase I ivuxolimab trial is reported in the paper. Partial responses occurred in three dose-escalation patients: two with cutaneous melanoma and one with hepatocellular carcinoma. The point of sequencing TCRbeta in the periphery was to test whether ivuxolimab changed TCR sequence diversity and drove clonal T-cell expansion. Study-wide findings and limitations: After ivuxolimab, expanded clones were on average more numerous among CD8+ T cells than among CD4+ T cells. Low levels of normalized T-cell clonal expansion were also shown by some nonresponding patients. At doses of 0.1 to 3.0 mg/kg, clonal expansion of both CD4+ and CD8+ blood T cells was observed from baseline to week 6. The antigen specificity of the peripheral T cells that underwent clonal expansion was not determined. In the 0.1-3.0 mg/kg groups, partial responders were among the patients with the lowest normalized peripheral clonal expansion, particularly in CD8+ T cells.

To sequence the TCRbeta CDR3 region, genomic DNA was isolated from the sorted cells. TCRbeta CDR3 regions were sequenced using the immunoSEQ Assay. TCRdb took this table from immuneACCESS and kept in-frame rearrangements with V and J called. Such tables lack part of the clones; where checked against another copy, unresolved V genes explain under half of the gap, and the rest is unexplained. The sample table shows about 7,000 clones, and around 75% are seen once. The top ten clones comprise over 30% of the sample. The CDR1 and CDR2 encoded by the germline V gene are LGHNA and YNFKEQ. V is pared back by 0 bases and J by 3 bases, with 9 bases lying between the germline termini. The CDR3 covers 16 residues, taking in both the cysteine and the phenylalanine. The CDR3 DNA has 48 bases and is translated from base 1. This clone was observed a handful of times. This clone's antigen is unknown. The record has no base qualities; no much larger clone is one base away.

The trial excluded patients who had a history of autoimmune disease or who were on systemic immunosuppression. Peripheral blood for TCR sequencing was drawn from every dose cohort at baseline, at cycle 4 day 1 and at cycle 7 day 1. The samples were drawn from a first-in-human, open-label, multicenter phase I dose-escalation trial of ivuxolimab. The trial enrolled adults with locally advanced or metastatic head and neck squamous cell, hepatocellular, melanoma or renal cell carcinoma. Before TCR sequencing, CD4+ and CD8+ T cells were separately sorted from peripheral blood. This TCR derives from an adult with an advanced solid tumor such as melanoma, head and neck, liver or kidney cancer. Sequencing used CD4+ or CD8+ T cells sorted from blood, obtained in a trial of the OX40 agonist ivuxolimab. The chain links TRBV4-2 with TRBJ2-6; TRBD1 could be the D gene, as 6 bases match. The CDR3 is CASSQDPQGGANVLTF. Read as DNA, the sequence is TGTGCCAGCAGCCAAGATCCACAGGGTGGGGCCAACGTCCTGACTTTC.